Below, 27 T cell receptor beta chains from the same sample are listed, as sequenced in a study of T cells expressing NK-cell markers. TCRdb reprocessed the 5' RACE reads, with one entry per CDR3 protein and no DNA. The sample is made up of about 550,000 distinct CDR3 sequences, and the top ten hold roughly 3.4% of it. The sample comprised blood T cells: a sorted CD56 or NKG2C T cell subset, CD4+ or CD8+ T cells, or bulk PBMC T cells (not recorded which). The receptors stem from a man between 18 and 29 years old in good health.

The rearrangement links TRBV12-3 or TRBV12-4 to TRBJ2-1; there is no DNA to check the TCRdb D call of TRBD2. There are 16 residues in the CDR3. CDR3 loop: CASSLMLSGRAHEQFF.

The chain carries TRBV27 and TRBJ2-7; TCRdb's D call, TRBD2, is unchecked because there is no DNA. Looked up from germline, CDR1 is MNHEY and CDR2 is SMNVEV (reference sequence). The CDR3 spans 14 residues. The CDR3 sequence is CASSLPGTSSEQYF.

The chain employs TRBV12-3 or TRBV12-4 and TRBJ2-1; TCRdb proposes TRBD2, but this gene call is untestable without DNA. This CDR3 is built from 14 residues. CDR3: CASSFPVAGVGQFF.

The rearrangement uses TRBV5-6 and TRBJ1-1; the D call of TRBD1 rests on TCRdb alone, since no DNA is present to check it. The germline CDR1 and CDR2 sequences are SGHDT and YYEEEE. The CDR3 length is 13 residues. CDR3 sequence: CASSPGDRDEAFF.

The chain combines TRBV19 with TRBJ2-2. The germline V gene encodes CDR1 LNHDA and CDR2 SQIVND (reference sequence). This CDR3 is built from 12 residues. The CDR3: CASREDTGELFF.

The genes are TRBV4-2 and TRBJ2-3; lacking DNA, the TRBD2 call made by TCRdb goes unchecked. This CDR3 has 16 residues. Germline CDR1 and CDR2: LGHNA and YNFKEQ. The CDR3 spells CASRPRLAGSTDTQYF.

The chain is built from TRBV29-1 and TRBJ2-1. Per the germline V gene, CDR1 is SQVTM and CDR2 is ANQGSEA. This CDR3 is 12 amino acids long. The CDR3 region is CSVRSHTNEQFF.

This chain connects TRBV4-3 to TRBJ1-2. This CDR3 is built from 15 residues. Germline V lookup: CDR1 LGHNA, CDR2 YSLEER. The CDR3 loop is CASSQDPTEAYGYTF.

The J gene is TRBJ2-3, the V gene TRBV4-2; lacking DNA, the TRBD2 call made by TCRdb goes unchecked. Germline lookup yields CDR1 LGHNA and CDR2 YNFKEQ. CDR3 length: 18 residues. CDR3 in amino acids: CASSQEALAGDSTDTQYF.

This chain links TRBV20-1 with TRBJ2-5. The CDR3 covers 11 residues. From germline, CDR1 is DFQATT and CDR2 SNEGSKA (reference sequence). CDR3 residues: CSGKEGETQYF.

The V gene is TRBV4-2, the J gene TRBJ2-3; TCRdb reports TRBD1, a call that lacks DNA to check it against. From germline, CDR1 is LGHNA and CDR2 YNFKEQ. The CDR3 is 16 residues long. The CDR3 is CASSQVQGAFTDTQYF.

V and J are TRBV4-1 and TRBJ1-6. Germline CDR1 is MGHRA and CDR2 is YSYEKL. The CDR3 contains 14 residues. This CDR3 is CASSHTSSRSPLHF.

This chain connects TRBV5-1 to TRBJ2-3; TCRdb returns TRBD2, unconfirmable since there is no DNA. This CDR3 is built from 14 residues. Germline CDR1 SGHRS, CDR2 YFSETQ. The CDR3: CASKAGGITDTQYF.

The chain has TRBV20-1 and TRBJ1-2; TCRdb outputs TRBD1, but without DNA this stays unchecked. Per germline, CDR1 DFQATT and CDR2 SNEGSKA (reference sequence). The CDR3 contains 13 residues. CDR3 sequence reads: CSTPGTGEYGYTF.

The chain links TRBV5-6 to TRBJ1-6. CDR1 is SGHDT, CDR2 YYEEEE, per germline. The CDR3 contains 16 residues. The CDR3 protein is CASSPSSSQVGSPLHF.

The rearrangement joins TRBV18 to TRBJ2-3; the D gene TCRdb calls, TRBD2, cannot be checked with no DNA. Germline assignment: CDR1 KGHSH and CDR2 LQKENI. CDR3 size: 15 residues. The CDR3: CASSLSGRNTDTQYF.

The chain combines TRBV7-2 with TRBJ1-6. From germline, CDR1 is SGHTA and CDR2 FQGNSA. The CDR3 loop spans 13 amino acids. The CDR3 sequence: CASGRGWNSPLHF.

V and J are TRBV6-1 and TRBJ1-5. In germline, CDR1 is MNHNS, CDR2 SASEGT. The CDR3 length is 13 residues. CDR3 sequence reads: CASSETVDQPQHF.

The CDR3 region is CASKDRVGNQPQHF. This chain uses TRBV18 with TRBJ1-5; TCRdb's D call, TRBD1, is unchecked because there is no DNA. Germline V CDR1 and CDR2: KGHSH, LQKENI. This CDR3 contains 14 residues.

This chain links TRBV5-1 with TRBJ2-3; TCRdb gives TRBD1 as the D gene, but with no DNA this cannot be confirmed. This CDR3 has 12 amino acids. Germline CDR1 is SGHRS and CDR2 is YFSETQ. The CDR3 sequence: CASSQGADTQYF.

J is TRBJ2-6 and V is TRBV11-2; the D call from TCRdb, TRBD1, cannot be confirmed without DNA. This CDR3 has 19 amino acids. Germline values: CDR1 SGHAT, CDR2 FQNNGV. The CDR3 loop is CASSHIQGVFASGANVLTF.

J is TRBJ2-1 and V is TRBV7-9; the D gene TCRdb calls, TRBD2, cannot be checked with no DNA. Germline V CDR1 and CDR2: SEHNR, FQNEAQ (reference sequence). This CDR3 has 17 amino acids. This CDR3 reads CASSFGGLAGTNNEQFF. Based on the CDR3 plus reference TRBV7-9 and TRBJ2-1, the full variable domain is DTGVSQNPRHKITKRGQNVTFRCDPISEHNRLYWYRQTLGQGPEFLTYFQNEAQLEKSRLLSDRFSAERPKGSFSTLEIQRTEQGDSAMYLCASSFGGLAGTNNEQFFGPGTRLTVL.

The chain has TRBV15 and TRBJ1-6; TCRdb calls TRBD1, which cannot be checked without DNA. The germline CDR1 and CDR2 sequences are LNHNV and YYDKDF (reference sequence). The CDR3 covers 14 residues. This CDR3 is CATSSGQGDSPLHF.

The genes are TRBV5-1 and TRBJ2-7; without DNA, the TCRdb call of TRBD2 cannot be checked. CDR3 size: 16 residues. Germline values: CDR1 SGHRS, CDR2 YFSETQ. CDR3 protein: CASSLGGLRDWYEQYF. Full variable domain (missing parts from reference TRBV5-1 and TRBJ2-7): KAGVTQTPRYLIKTRGQQVTLSCSPISGHRSVSWYQQTPGQGLQFLFEYFSETQRNKGNFPGRFSGRQFSNSRSEMNVSTLELGDSALYLCASSLGGLRDWYEQYFGPGTRLTVT.

V gene TRBV6-2 or TRBV6-3 combines with J gene TRBJ2-1; no DNA is available, so the TRBD2 call from TCRdb remains unchecked. Germline CDR1 reads MNHEY; CDR2 reads SVGEGT. The CDR3 covers 15 residues. The CDR3 region is CASSYQRLTRDEQFF.

The rearrangement links TRBV29-1 to TRBJ2-7. The CDR3 loop spans 15 amino acids. Germline CDR1 and CDR2: SQVTM and ANQGSEA. CDR3 sequence: CSVVLTDLTTYEQYF.

The V gene is TRBV5-1, the J gene TRBJ2-7; the TCRdb D gene call, TRBD2, has no DNA to confirm it. This CDR3 region has 17 residues. Germline CDR1 and CDR2: SGHRS and YFSETQ. This chain's CDR3 is CASSLGSGTSGRYEQYF.